A selection of T cell receptor beta chains follows, all from one sample in a study of cytomegalovirus exposure and HLA in healthy donors. Assay used: immunoSEQ multiplex PCR; TCRdb lists only in-frame clones, some missing. Among about 110,000 clones listed, 71% were seen once. The specimen was PBMCs. These TCRs come from a female donor in good health and CMV-seronegative. Both conserved end residues are part of each CDR3. D genes are given only for firm matches. The listing skips clone size in some rows; elsewhere it reads once, few, many or a size class.

V	size	D	J	CDR3	DNA
TRBV6-1	-	-	TRBJ2-7	CASSTRHGYEQYF	TGTGCCAGCAGCACCCGACATGGCTACGAGCAGTACTTC
TRBV7-9	-	TRBD1	TRBJ2-5	CASSPRGLGETQYF	TGTGCCAGCAGTCCCAGGGGGCTAGGAGAGACCCAGTACTTC
TRBV5-1	-	TRBD1	TRBJ2-3	CASSLVPGQGARADTQYF	TGCGCCAGCAGCTTAGTCCCGGGACAGGGGGCCCGGGCAGATACGCAGTATTTT
TRBV5-1	-	TRBD1	TRBJ2-3	CASSLGNRGRGDTQYF	TGCGCCAGCAGCTTGGGCAACAGGGGGCGTGGAGATACGCAGTATTTT
TRBV5-4	-	TRBD2	TRBJ2-7	CASSWSAGEAYEQYF	TGTGCCAGCAGCTGGAGCGCGGGAGAAGCGTACGAGCAGTACTTC
TRBV30	-	-	TRBJ2-2	CAWSVWEPGELFF	TGTGCCTGGAGTGTGTGGGAGCCCGGGGAGCTGTTTTTT
TRBV9	-	TRBD1	TRBJ2-5	CASSYEDRGETQYF	TGTGCCAGCAGCTACGAGGACAGGGGGGAGACCCAGTACTTC
TRBV9	-	TRBD2	TRBJ2-2	CASSGTSGTYGELFF	TGTGCCAGCAGTGGGACTAGCGGAACATACGGGGAGCTGTTTTTT
TRBV6-5	-	-	TRBJ2-5	CASQTGPEGTQYF	TGTGCCAGTCAAACCGGGCCCGAGGGGACCCAGTACTTC
TRBV5-1	-	-	TRBJ2-3	CASSLGAGPSTDTQYF	TGCGCCAGCAGCTTGGGGGCAGGGCCCTCCACAGATACGCAGTATTTT
TRBV29-1	few	TRBD1	TRBJ1-2	CSGGTGGSNYGYTF	TGCAGCGGTGGGACAGGGGGTTCAAACTATGGCTACACCTTC
TRBV19	-	TRBD1	TRBJ1-5	CASSPGGRNQPQHF	TGTGCCAGTAGTCCAGGGGGGCGCAATCAGCCCCAGCATTTT
TRBV5-5	-	-	TRBJ1-2	CARKGVLAGYTF	TGTGCCAGGAAAGGGGTTCTGGCTGGCTACACCTTC
TRBV25-1	few	TRBD2	TRBJ2-2	CASSERGGAGVTGELFF	TGTGCCAGCAGTGAACGGGGTGGGGCGGGAGTTACCGGGGAGCTGTTTTTT